The clone carrying this T cell receptor beta chain appeared many times. TCRdb used MiXCR to reprocess the 5' RACE reads, holding one entry per CDR3 protein. The table includes 50,000 to 65,000 distinct CDR3 sequences, about 7% detected once. As to time point: sample taken at primary tumor resection. The authors sequenced whole RNA from tumor, nontumor lung or frozen PBMC without sorting. This entry is derived from a study of spatial heterogeneity in lung cancer. Study overall: The study consistently detected more beta-chain than alpha-chain sequences.

The CDR3 is 15 residues long. V was pared by 5 bases and J by 6 bases, with 10 bases of the junction left unmatched. Germline V gene sequence: CDR1 DFQATT, CDR2 SNEGSKA (reference sequence). Material: PBMCs, obtained at surgery. The gene calls are TRBV20-1 and TRBJ2-1, with 10 bases aligning to TRBD1. This receptor was identified in a female donor with early-stage non-small cell lung cancer. CDR3 DNA: TGCAGTGCTCCCTCGAGGGGACAGGGGTCCAATGAGCAGTTCTTC. Its translation is CSAPSRGQGSNEQFF.